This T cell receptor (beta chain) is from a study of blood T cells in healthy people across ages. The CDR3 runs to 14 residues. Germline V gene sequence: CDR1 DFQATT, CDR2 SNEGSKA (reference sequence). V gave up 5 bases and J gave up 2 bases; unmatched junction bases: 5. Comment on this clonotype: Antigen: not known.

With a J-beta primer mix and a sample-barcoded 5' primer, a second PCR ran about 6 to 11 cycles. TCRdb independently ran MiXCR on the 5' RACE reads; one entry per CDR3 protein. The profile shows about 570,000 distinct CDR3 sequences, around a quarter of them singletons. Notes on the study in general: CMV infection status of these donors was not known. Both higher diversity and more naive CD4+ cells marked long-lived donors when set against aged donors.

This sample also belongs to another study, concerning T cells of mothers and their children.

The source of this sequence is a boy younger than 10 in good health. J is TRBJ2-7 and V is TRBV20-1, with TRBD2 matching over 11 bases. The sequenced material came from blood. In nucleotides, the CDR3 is TGCAGTGCTTTGACTAGCGGGACAACCTACGAGCAGTACTTC. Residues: CSALTSGTTYEQYF.